Shown below are 27 T cell receptor beta chains from a single sample sequenced in a study of cytomegalovirus exposure and HLA in healthy donors (dated by TCRdb to the late 2010s). The library was prepared using the immunoSEQ multiplex PCR assay. For the multiplex PCR, a mixture combining 60 forward primers for TCR Vbeta segments and 13 reverse primers for TCR Jbeta segments was used. This immuneACCESS table, as held by TCRdb, lists in-frame sequences with V and J called but not all clones. Of the missing ones, under half trace to an unresolved V gene in checked studies; the others have no known cause. This sample has approximately 170,000 clones in its table, and approximately 82% of those were observed once. The ten largest clones take up around 4.9% of the sample. The sample consisted of PBMCs. These receptors were obtained from a male donor in good health and CMV-seronegative.

Here the CDR3 DNA reads TGTGCCATCAGTGTGGGCAGCTACGAGCAGTACTTC. Its protein is CAISVGSYEQYF. This chain joins TRBV10-3 and TRBJ2-7; D uncertain. In germline, CDR1 is ENHRY, CDR2 SYGVKD. V was trimmed by 4 bases and J by 3 bases, leaving 7 bases between them. The CDR3 has 12 amino acids.

The chain links TRBV9 to TRBJ1-5; D possibly corresponds to TRBD1 (6 bases). Germline V gives CDR1 SGDLS, CDR2 YYNGEE. V lost 2 bases and J lost 0, with 6 bases in between. CDR3 length: 14 residues. The CDR3 region has the DNA TGTGCCAGCAGCGTGGACAGTAGCAATCAGCCCCAGCATTTT. This translates into CASSVDSSNQPQHF.

This chain joins TRBV2 and TRBJ2-1, with a tentative D call TRBD1 (5 bases). This CDR3 has 13 residues. The V gene lost 7 bases and the J gene lost 8 bases, with 15 bases spanning the gap. The germline gives CDR1 SNHLY, CDR2 FYNNEI. CDR3 DNA sequence: TGTGCCAGCAAAAAAACATCAGGGTATGAGCAGTTCTTC. This gives the protein CASKKTSGYEQFF.

This rearrangement joins TRBV11-2 to TRBJ2-6; TRBD1 is a possible D gene (5 bases). Germline loops: CDR1 SGHAT, CDR2 FQNNGV. The CDR3 runs 19 residues. Trimming took 5 bases from V and 2 from J, leaving 22 bases between them. CDR3 region: CASSHPSGALRPGANVLTF. The CDR3 DNA is TGTGCCAGCAGCCACCCTTCTGGGGCGCTTAGGCCTGGGGCCAACGTCCTGACTTTC.

This clone has only one observation. The chain recombines TRBV14 with TRBJ2-7; weak D call: TRBD1 (5 bases). V was clipped by 4 bases and J by 3 bases, with 7 bases between them. Germline CDR1 reads SGHDN; CDR2 reads FVKESK. The CDR3 loop spans 12 amino acids. The CDR3 loop is CASSRQSYEQYF. For the CDR3, the DNA is TGTGCCAGCAGCCGACAGAGCTACGAGCAGTACTTC.

Concerning this clone itself: The sample carries other DNA sequences with the same CDR3. The V call is TRBV27, the J call TRBJ2-3; a weak D match, TRBD1 (5 bases). Germline CDR1 is MNHEY and CDR2 is SMNVEV (reference sequence). V lost 6 bases, J lost 2 bases, and 15 bases lay in between. The length of the CDR3 is 15 residues. CDR3 bases: TGTGCCAGCAGATATGGGCAGGGCAACACAGATACGCAGTATTTT. Protein: CASRYGQGNTDTQYF.

This chain uses TRBV2 with TRBJ2-3, with 8 bases matching TRBD1. This CDR3 has 14 residues. Germline trimming cut 7 bases from V and 3 bases from J; bases unmatched to any gene: 6. Per the germline V gene, CDR1 is SNHLY and CDR2 is FYNNEI. CDR3 amino acids: CASTEQGVTDTQYF. CDR3 coding DNA: TGTGCCAGCACCGAACAGGGGGTAACAGATACGCAGTATTTT.

The chain recombines TRBV7-6 with TRBJ2-3; 7 bases match TRBD2. V was clipped by 2 bases and J by 0 bases; unmatched bases: 2. The V gene's germline CDR1 is SGHVS and CDR2 FNYEAQ. This CDR3 spans 15 amino acids. CDR3 sequence reads: CASSLLAVSTDTQYF. The CDR3 DNA is TGTGCCAGCAGCTTACTAGCGGTTAGCACAGATACGCAGTATTTT.

This clone was counted only a few times. The chain is built from TRBV7-3 and TRBJ2-2; 9 bases match TRBD1. Trimming took 5 bases from V and 5 from J; bases not matched to a gene: 3. The germline gives CDR1 SGHTA, CDR2 FQGTGA. The CDR3 spans 14 residues. The CDR3 reads CASSTGQGTGELFF. The CDR3 DNA reads as TGTGCCAGCAGCACTGGACAGGGGACCGGGGAGCTGTTTTTT.

This clone was counted a few times. This rearrangement joins TRBV18 to TRBJ1-1; D is possibly TRBD1 (5 bases). The CDR3 contains 15 residues. CDR1 and CDR2 from the germline V gene are KGHSH and LQKENI. Trimming left V 0 bases short and J 3 bases short, with 11 bases between. CDR3 loop: CASSPPGGMDTEAFF. The CDR3 DNA sequence: TGTGCCAGCTCACCACCCGGGGGTATGGACACTGAAGCTTTCTTT.

The rearrangement uses TRBV14 and TRBJ2-7; 9 nucleotides align to TRBD2. Germline V gene lookup returns CDR1 SGHDN and CDR2 FVKESK. The CDR3 is 14 residues long. With V trimmed by 5 bases and J by 3 bases, 5 bases remained unmatched. CDR3 amino acids: CASSSSGGLYEQYF. The CDR3 DNA reads as TGTGCCAGCAGCAGTAGCGGGGGACTCTACGAGCAGTACTTC.

This clone has just a few counts. The V gene is TRBV5-1, the J gene TRBJ2-1; 11 bases map to TRBD2. J was trimmed by 8 bases and V by 2 bases; bases with no gene match: 9. CDR3 length: 16 residues. The V gene's germline CDR1 is SGHRS and CDR2 YFSETQ. The chain's CDR3 is CASSLTGTSGLHEQFF. Written as DNA, the CDR3 is TGCGCCAGCAGCTTAACCGGGACTAGCGGTTTGCATGAGCAGTTCTTC.

The chain links TRBV30 to TRBJ2-1; D gene unclear. The V and J ends lost 1 base and 1 base respectively, with 11 bases between them. Per the germline V gene, CDR1 is GTSNPN and CDR2 is SVGIG (reference sequence). The CDR3 sequence is 15 residues long. CDR3 sequence (DNA): TGTGCCTGGAGTGCGTTCTCCGGGTCCTACAATGAGCAGTTCTTC. Encoded protein: CAWSAFSGSYNEQFF.

The chain couples TRBV7-2 to TRBJ2-7; 13 bases are shared with TRBD2. This CDR3 contains 16 residues. Trimming took 1 base from V and 4 from J; bases not matched to a gene: 4. The germline CDR1 and CDR2 sequences are SGHTA and FQGNSA. DNA of the CDR3: TGTGCCAGCAGCTTAGGGACTAGCGGGAGTGTTTACGAGCAGTACTTC. It is translated as CASSLGTSGSVYEQYF.

This clone was seen a few times. The rearrangement joins TRBV4-3 to TRBJ1-6; D remains unclear. Germline V gives CDR1 LGHNA, CDR2 YSLEER. V was pared by 4 bases and J by 6 bases, with 13 bases between. This CDR3 contains 15 residues. CDR3 in amino acids: CASSPEGRANSPLHF. CDR3 DNA sequence: TGCGCCAGCAGCCCAGAGGGCCGAGCTAATTCACCCCTCCACTTT.

CDR3 amino acids: CASSIQGDTEAFF. DNA of the CDR3: TGCGCCAGCAGCATACAGGGGGACACTGAAGCTTTCTTT. V gene TRBV5-1 combines with J gene TRBJ1-1; TRBD1 matches at 8 bases. The trim removed 4 bases at V and 3 bases at J, leaving 2 bases unmatched. Germline V lookup: CDR1 SGHRS, CDR2 YFSETQ. The CDR3 is 13 amino acids.

The chain employs TRBV12-1 and TRBJ1-2; no DNA check was done on the table's D call, TRBD1. TRBV12-1 is annotated as a pseudogene. This CDR3 contains 13 residues. The CDR3 DNA is TGTGCCAGCAGTACGACAGGGGACTATGGCTACACCTTC. This gives the protein CASSTTGDYGYTF.

This rearrangement joins TRBV2 to TRBJ2-1, with a possible D match to TRBD1 (6 bases). The CDR3 runs 12 residues. The germline V gene encodes CDR1 SNHLY and CDR2 FYNNEI. With 5 bases removed from V and 6 bases from J, the gap between germline ends came to 8 bases. CDR3 nucleotide sequence: TGTGCCAGCAGTAGGGGGTTCAATGAGCAGTTCTTC. It is translated as CASSRGFNEQFF. Variable domain in full (rest from reference TRBV2 and TRBJ2-1): EPEVTQTPSHQVTQMGQEVILRCVPISNHLYFYWYRQILGQKVEFLVSFYNNEISEKSEIFDDQFSVERPDGSNFTLKIRSTKLEDSAMYFCASSRGFNEQFFGPGTRLTVL.

Notes on this clone: This sample also contains other DNA sequences that code for the same CDR3. The genes are TRBV9 and TRBJ2-2; 7 nucleotides agree with TRBD1. V dropped 3 bases and J dropped 0; count of bases not matched to a gene: 5. Germline V gene sequence: CDR1 SGDLS, CDR2 YYNGEE. This CDR3 comprises 16 residues. This chain's CDR3 is CASSASGTANTGELFF. In DNA form, the CDR3 reads TGTGCCAGCAGCGCATCCGGGACAGCGAACACCGGGGAGCTGTTTTTT.

This clone was observed a few times. V and J are TRBV6-5 and TRBJ1-4; no clear D gene. Trimming cost V 2 bases and J 8 bases, with 12 bases left between them. CDR1 and CDR2 (germline): MNHEY, SVGAGI. The CDR3 loop spans 14 amino acids. CDR3 sequence: CASSYREVGEKLFF. The DNA of the CDR3 is TGTGCCAGCAGTTACCGGGAAGTGGGGGAAAAACTGTTTTTT.

A single count supports this clone. The rearrangement links TRBV4-3 to TRBJ2-3; D perhaps matches TRBD1 (6 bases). CDR3 length: 18 residues. The V and J ends lost 0 bases and 2 bases respectively, with 18 bases between them. Per germline, CDR1 LGHNA and CDR2 YSLEER. This CDR3 reads CASSQEMARGQITDTQYF. The CDR3 DNA reads as TGCGCCAGCAGCCAAGAGATGGCGAGGGGACAAATCACAGATACGCAGTATTTT.

The chain uses TRBV21-1 and TRBJ2-1; TRBD1, the D gene given by the table, was not confirmed from the DNA. TRBV21-1 is a recognized pseudogene. The CDR3 loop spans 16 amino acids. The CDR3 DNA follows: TGTGCCAGCACCTACCCCCCGGGACAGAGGGGGAATGAGCAGTTCTTC. This gives the protein CASTYPPGQRGNEQFF.

This chain connects TRBV6-5 to TRBJ2-1, with D possibly being TRBD2 (7 bases). Germline V gene data show CDR1 as MNHEY and CDR2 as SVGAGI. The CDR3 sequence is 15 residues long. V shed 5 bases and J shed 8 bases, with 19 bases lying between them. The DNA of the CDR3 is TGTGCCAGCAGTATAGGGGGGGCCGGGGAAGATGAGCAGTTCTTC. Its translation is CASSIGGAGEDEQFF.

This chain connects TRBV6-4 to TRBJ2-3, with unresolved D. Germline assignment: CDR1 MRHNA and CDR2 SNTAGT. This CDR3 region has 16 residues. V was shortened by 0 bases and J by 4 bases, with 14 bases between the two germline ends. CDR3 DNA sequence: TGTGCCAGCAGTGACTCACTCGGTCCCTCCCCAGATACGCAGTATTTT. This codes for CASSDSLGPSPDTQYF.

This chain links TRBV7-6 with TRBJ2-5; 12 bases fit TRBD2. Looked up from germline, CDR1 is SGHVS and CDR2 is FNYEAQ. CDR3 length: 18 amino acids. The V gene end was trimmed by 5 bases and the J gene end by 0 bases; junction bases not matched to a gene: 10. The CDR3: CASSPGRTSGVYQETQYF. The CDR3 nucleotides are TGTGCCAGCAGCCCAGGGCGGACTAGCGGGGTGTACCAAGAGACCCAGTACTTC.

The V gene is TRBV9, the J gene TRBJ1-6; D is possibly TRBD1 (6 bases). Germline V gene lookup returns CDR1 SGDLS and CDR2 YYNGEE. V was pared by 0 bases and J by 10 bases, with 11 bases between. This CDR3 comprises 14 residues. CDR3 in DNA: TGTGCCAGCAGCGTAGAAACAGGGAACTCACCCCTCCACTTT. Encoded protein: CASSVETGNSPLHF. Full variable domain (outside the CDR3, taken from reference TRBV9 and TRBJ1-6): DSGVTQTPKHLITATGQRVTLRCSPRSGDLSVYWYQQSLDQGLQFLIQYYNGEERAKGNILERFSAQQFPDLHSELNLSSLELGDSALYFCASSVETGNSPLHFGNGTRLTVT.

DNA of the CDR3: TGCAGCGTAAAGCAACAGGGGAGCAATCAGCCCCAGCATTTT. Amino acid sequence: CSVKQQGSNQPQHF. The chain recombines TRBV29-1 with TRBJ1-5, with 7 bases aligning to TRBD1. The CDR3 length is 14 residues. The trim removed 6 bases at V and 1 base at J, leaving 6 bases unmatched. Germline CDR1 is SQVTM and CDR2 is ANQGSEA.